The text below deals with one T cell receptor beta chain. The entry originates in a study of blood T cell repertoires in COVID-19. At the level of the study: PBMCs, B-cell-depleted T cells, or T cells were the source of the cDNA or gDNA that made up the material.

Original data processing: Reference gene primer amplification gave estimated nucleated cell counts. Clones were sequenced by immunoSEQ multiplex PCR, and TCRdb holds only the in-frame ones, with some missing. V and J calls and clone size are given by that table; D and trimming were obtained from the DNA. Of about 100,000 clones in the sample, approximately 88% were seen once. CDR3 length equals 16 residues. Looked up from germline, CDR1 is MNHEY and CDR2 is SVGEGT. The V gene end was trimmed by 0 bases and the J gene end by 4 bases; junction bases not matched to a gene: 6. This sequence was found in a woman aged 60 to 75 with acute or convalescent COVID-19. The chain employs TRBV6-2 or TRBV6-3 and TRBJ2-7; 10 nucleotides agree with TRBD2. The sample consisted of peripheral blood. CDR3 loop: CASSYSPSGSLYEQYV. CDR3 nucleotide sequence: TGTGCCAGCAGTTACTCCCCTAGCGGGAGTCTATACGAGCAGTACGTC.